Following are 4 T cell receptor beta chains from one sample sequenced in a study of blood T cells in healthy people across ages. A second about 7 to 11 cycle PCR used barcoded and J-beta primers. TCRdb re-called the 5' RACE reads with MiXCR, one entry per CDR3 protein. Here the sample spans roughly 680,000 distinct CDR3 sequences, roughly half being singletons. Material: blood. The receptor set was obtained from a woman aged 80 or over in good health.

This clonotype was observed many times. DNA of the CDR3: TGCAGTGCTCCGGGACAGGCAGCCTACGAGCAGTACTTC. Protein sequence: CSAPGQAAYEQYF. The J gene is TRBJ2-7, the V gene TRBV20-1; TRBD1 matches at 8 bases. V dropped 5 bases and J dropped 2; count of bases not matched to a gene: 5. CDR1 is DFQATT and CDR2 is SNEGSKA in the germline V gene (reference sequence). The CDR3 has 13 amino acids.

Here the CDR3 reads CASSGGEREANYGYTF. CDR3 nucleotide sequence: TGCGCCAGCAGTGGTGGTGAACGGGAAGCTAACTATGGCTACACCTTC. The chain recombines TRBV5-1 with TRBJ1-2; D is ambiguous. This CDR3 region has 16 residues. CDR1 is SGHRS and CDR2 is YFSETQ in the germline V gene. V was clipped by 5 bases and J by 0 bases, with 17 bases between them. Looking up the rest from reference TRBV5-1 and TRBJ1-2 gives the full variable domain: KAGVTQTPRYLIKTRGQQVTLSCSPISGHRSVSWYQQTPGQGLQFLFEYFSETQRNKGNFPGRFSGRQFSNSRSEMNVSTLELGDSALYLCASSGGEREANYGYTFGSGTRLTVV.

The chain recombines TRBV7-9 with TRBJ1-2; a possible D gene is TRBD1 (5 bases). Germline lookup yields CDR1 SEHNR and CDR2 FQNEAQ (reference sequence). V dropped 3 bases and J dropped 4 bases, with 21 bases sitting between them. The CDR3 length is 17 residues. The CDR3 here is CASSFLEGGLGGYGYTF. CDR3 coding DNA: TGTGCCAGCAGCTTTTTGGAAGGCGGCCTCGGGGGCTATGGCTACACCTTC.

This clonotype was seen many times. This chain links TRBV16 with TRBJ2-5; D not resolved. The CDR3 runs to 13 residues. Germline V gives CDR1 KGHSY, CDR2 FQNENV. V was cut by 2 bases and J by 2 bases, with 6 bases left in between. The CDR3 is CASSQDLQETQYF. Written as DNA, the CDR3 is TGTGCCAGCAGCCAAGATCTTCAAGAGACCCAGTACTTC.